This T cell receptor (beta chain) stems from a study of T cells in Graves' hyperthyroidism and ophthalmopathy. Study in general: At initial diagnosis, before any treatment had begun, peripheral blood was obtained.

The TCR beta CDR3 regions underwent amplification using RNA transcripts as the source. The primer set for the first-round RT-PCR of the TCR CDR3 was HTBI. A single record per CDR3 protein comes from TCRdb applying MiXCR to the multiplex PCR reads. The table shows some 620,000 distinct CDR3 sequences, with 16% occurring only once. Germline loops: CDR1 SGHTA, CDR2 FQGNSA. Losses at the gene ends were 3 bases for V and 5 bases for J; bases not matched to a gene: 11. The CDR3 consists of 16 residues. Patients having uncontrolled infection, another autoimmune disease, pregnancy or lactation were not included. Diagnoses were established using clinical symptoms, serum thyroxine and TRAb, thyroid ultrasound and orbital computed tomography.

The sequence derives from a woman in her twenties or thirties with Graves' hyperthyroidism. The J gene is TRBJ2-7, the V gene TRBV7-2; 9 bases match TRBD2. Sequencing input: blood. The CDR3 region has the DNA TGTGCCAGCAGCTTGACCCCGAGCGGGAGGAGAAACGAGCAGTACTTC. Translating it yields CASSLTPSGRRNEQYF.